This T cell receptor beta chain is from a study of shared clonotypes between healthy human individuals. Study-wide background: A couple of women and a few men aged 18 to 49 served as donors. Study-wide findings and caveats: Some naive CD4 clonotypes, 5% to 5.5%, turned up in common across a few donors.

Remarks on this clone: Its antigen remains unknown.

Study donors comprised healthy, HIV-negative adults devoid of recent acute infection or vaccination. Some 30,000 T cell genomes, or roughly 200 ng DNA, went into the sorted-subset replicate PCRs. TCRdb's table, derived via immunoSEQ multiplex PCR, lists solely in-frame clones and lacks some. Of hundreds of thousands of clones listed, around 67% are singletons. CDR1 is MDHEN and CDR2 is SYDVKM in the germline V gene. CDR3 length: 14 amino acids. V was cut by 5 bases and J by 6 bases, with 11 bases left in between. Sequenced input: memory CD4+ T cells sorted from blood. Specified subset: CD45RA-negative fraction. The chain couples TRBV28 to TRBJ1-6, with no clear D. This receptor was identified in a man aged 30 to 39 in good health. CDR3 in amino acids: CASSGEGGNSPLHF. Written as DNA, the CDR3 is TGTGCCAGCAGTGGAGAGGGCGGTAATTCACCCCTCCACTTT.